This T cell receptor (beta chain) originates from a study of T cells of healthy individuals. TCRdb itself ran the 5' RACE reads through MiXCR, one entry per CDR3 protein. The sample includes tens of thousands of distinct CDR3 sequences, 15% to 20% seen only once; the top ten take around 5%. This sequence originates from a human donor in good health.

This chain's CDR3 is CASSPGTGVYNEQFF. CDR3 nucleotides: TGTGCCAGCAGCCCCGGGACAGGGGTTTACAATGAGCAGTTCTTC. This sequence joins TRBV6-5 and TRBJ2-1, with 10 bases identical to TRBD1. V gave up 6 bases and J gave up 4 bases; unmatched junction bases: 6. This CDR3 region has 15 residues. Germline CDR1 and CDR2: MNHEY and SVGAGI.